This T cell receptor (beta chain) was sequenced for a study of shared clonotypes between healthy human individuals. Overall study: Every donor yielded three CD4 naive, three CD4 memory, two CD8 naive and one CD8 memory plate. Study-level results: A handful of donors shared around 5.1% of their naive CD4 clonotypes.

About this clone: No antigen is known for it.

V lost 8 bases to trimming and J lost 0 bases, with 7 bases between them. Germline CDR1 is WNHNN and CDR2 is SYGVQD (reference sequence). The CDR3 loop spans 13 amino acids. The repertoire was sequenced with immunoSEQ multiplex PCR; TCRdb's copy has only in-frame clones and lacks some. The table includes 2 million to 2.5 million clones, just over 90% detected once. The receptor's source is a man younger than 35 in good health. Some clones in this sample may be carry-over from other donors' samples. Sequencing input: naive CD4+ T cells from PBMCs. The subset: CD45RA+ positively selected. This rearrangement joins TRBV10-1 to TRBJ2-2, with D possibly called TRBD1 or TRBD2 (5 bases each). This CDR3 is CASGDANTGELFF. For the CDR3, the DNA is TGCGCCAGCGGGGACGCGAACACCGGGGAGCTGTTTTTT.